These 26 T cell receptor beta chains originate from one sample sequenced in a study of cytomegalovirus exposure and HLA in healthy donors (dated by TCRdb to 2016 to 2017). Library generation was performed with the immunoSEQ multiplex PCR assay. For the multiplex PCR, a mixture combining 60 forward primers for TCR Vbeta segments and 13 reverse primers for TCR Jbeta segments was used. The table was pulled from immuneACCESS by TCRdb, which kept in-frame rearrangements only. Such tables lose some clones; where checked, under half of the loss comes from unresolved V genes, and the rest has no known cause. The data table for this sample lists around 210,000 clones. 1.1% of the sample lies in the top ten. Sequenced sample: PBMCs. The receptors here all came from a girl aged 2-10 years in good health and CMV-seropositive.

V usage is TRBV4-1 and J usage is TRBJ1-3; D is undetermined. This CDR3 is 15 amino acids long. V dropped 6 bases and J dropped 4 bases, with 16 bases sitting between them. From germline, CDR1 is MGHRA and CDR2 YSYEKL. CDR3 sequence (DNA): TGCGCCAGCAGTCCGTCGGGCGGGTTGGGAAACACCATATATTTT. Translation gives CASSPSGGLGNTIYF.

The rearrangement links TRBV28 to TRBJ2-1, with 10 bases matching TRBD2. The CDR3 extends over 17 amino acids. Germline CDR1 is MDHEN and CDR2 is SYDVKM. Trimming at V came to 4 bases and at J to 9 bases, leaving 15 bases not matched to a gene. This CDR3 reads CASSSLWGLAGVTEQFF. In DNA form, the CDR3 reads TGTGCCAGCAGTTCCCTTTGGGGGCTAGCGGGAGTTACTGAGCAGTTCTTC.

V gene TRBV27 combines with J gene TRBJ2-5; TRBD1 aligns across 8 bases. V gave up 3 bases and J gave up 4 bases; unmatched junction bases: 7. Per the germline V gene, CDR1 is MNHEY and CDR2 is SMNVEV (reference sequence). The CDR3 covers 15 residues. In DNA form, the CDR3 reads TGTGCCAGCAGTTTCCTGTCAGGGGGCGGAGAGACCCAGTACTTC. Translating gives CASSFLSGGGETQYF.

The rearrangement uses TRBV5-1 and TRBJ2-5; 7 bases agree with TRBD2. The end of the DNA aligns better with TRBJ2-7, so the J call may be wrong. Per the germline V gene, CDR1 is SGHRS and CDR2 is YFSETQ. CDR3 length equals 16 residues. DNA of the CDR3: TGCGCCAGCAGCCCGGAACCACTAGCGAAGTCCTACGAGCAGTACTTC. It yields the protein CASSPEPLAKSYEQYF.

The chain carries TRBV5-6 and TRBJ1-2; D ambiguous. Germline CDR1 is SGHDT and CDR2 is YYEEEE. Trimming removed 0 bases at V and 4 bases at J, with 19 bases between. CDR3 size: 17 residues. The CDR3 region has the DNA TGTGCCAGCAGCTTGGCCTGGGTGGGCAGCCGAGTCTATGGCTACACCTTC. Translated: CASSLAWVGSRVYGYTF.

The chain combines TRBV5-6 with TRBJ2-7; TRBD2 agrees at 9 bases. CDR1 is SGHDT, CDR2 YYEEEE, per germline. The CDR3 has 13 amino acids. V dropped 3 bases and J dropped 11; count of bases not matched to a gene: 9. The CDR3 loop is CASSYRTSAEKYF. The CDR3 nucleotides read TGTGCCAGCAGCTACAGGACTAGCGCAGAGAAGTACTTC.

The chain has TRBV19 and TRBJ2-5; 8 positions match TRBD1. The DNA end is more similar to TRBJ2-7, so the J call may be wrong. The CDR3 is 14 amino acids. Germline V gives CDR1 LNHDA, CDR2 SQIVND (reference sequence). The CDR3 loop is CASSTDVRGREQYF. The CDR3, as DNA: TGTGCCAGTAGTACAGACGTCAGGGGGCGCGAGCAGTACTTC.

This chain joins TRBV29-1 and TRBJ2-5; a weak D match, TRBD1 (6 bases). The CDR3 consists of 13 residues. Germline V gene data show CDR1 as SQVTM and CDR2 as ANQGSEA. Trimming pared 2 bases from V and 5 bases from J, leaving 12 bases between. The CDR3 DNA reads TGCAGCGTTGAACAGGGGCGGTTGGAGACCCAGTACTTC. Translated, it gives CSVEQGRLETQYF.

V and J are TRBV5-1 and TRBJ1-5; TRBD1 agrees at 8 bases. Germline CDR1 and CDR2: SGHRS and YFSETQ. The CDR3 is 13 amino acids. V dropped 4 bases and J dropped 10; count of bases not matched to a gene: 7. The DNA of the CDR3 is TGCGCCAGCAGCCCCGGACAGGGCGATCCCCAGCATTTT. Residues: CASSPGQGDPQHF.

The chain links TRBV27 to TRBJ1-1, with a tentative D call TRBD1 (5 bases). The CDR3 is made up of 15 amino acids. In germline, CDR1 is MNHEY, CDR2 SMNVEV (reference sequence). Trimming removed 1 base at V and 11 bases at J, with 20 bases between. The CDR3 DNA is TGTGCCAGCAGTTTATATGGGGCAACCGGGTATCGGGCTTTCTTT. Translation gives CASSLYGATGYRAFF.

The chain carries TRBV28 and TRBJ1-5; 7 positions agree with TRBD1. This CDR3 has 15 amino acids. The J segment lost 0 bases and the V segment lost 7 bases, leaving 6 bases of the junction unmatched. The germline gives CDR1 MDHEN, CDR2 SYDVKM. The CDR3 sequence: CASKKGASSNQPQHF. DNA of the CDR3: TGTGCCAGCAAAAAGGGGGCAAGTAGCAATCAGCCCCAGCATTTT.

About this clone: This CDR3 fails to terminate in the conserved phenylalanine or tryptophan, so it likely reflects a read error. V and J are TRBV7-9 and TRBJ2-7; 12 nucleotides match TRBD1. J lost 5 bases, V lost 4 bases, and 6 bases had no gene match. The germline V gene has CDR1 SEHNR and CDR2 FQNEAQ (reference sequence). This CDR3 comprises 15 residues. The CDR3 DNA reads TGTGCCAGCAGCTCCGGGGACAGGGGGCAAAACGAGCAGTACTCC. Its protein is CASSSGDRGQNEQYS.

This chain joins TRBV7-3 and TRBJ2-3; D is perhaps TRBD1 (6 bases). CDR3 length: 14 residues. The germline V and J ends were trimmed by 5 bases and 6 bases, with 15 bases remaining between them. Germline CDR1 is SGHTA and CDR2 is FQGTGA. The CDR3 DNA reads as TGTGCCAGCAGCCCCTCCAACCAGGGGGATACGCAGTATTTT. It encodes CASSPSNQGDTQYF.

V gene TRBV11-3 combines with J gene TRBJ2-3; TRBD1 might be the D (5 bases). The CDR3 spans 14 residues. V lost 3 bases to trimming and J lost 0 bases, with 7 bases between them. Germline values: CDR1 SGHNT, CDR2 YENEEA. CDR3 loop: CASSLGRSTDTQYF. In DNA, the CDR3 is TGTGCCAGCAGCTTGGGGCGGAGCACAGATACGCAGTATTTT.

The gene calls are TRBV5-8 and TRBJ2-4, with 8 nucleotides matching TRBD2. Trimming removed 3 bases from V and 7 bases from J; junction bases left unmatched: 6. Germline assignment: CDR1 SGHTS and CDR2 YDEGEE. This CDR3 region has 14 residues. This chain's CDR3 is CASSSGGGGNIQYF. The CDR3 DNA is TGTGCCAGCAGCTCGGGAGGGGGGGGGAACATTCAGTACTTC.

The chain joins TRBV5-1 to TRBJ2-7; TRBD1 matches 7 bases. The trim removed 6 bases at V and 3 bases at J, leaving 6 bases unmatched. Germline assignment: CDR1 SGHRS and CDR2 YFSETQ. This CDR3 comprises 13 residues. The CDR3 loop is CASTLTGDYEQYF. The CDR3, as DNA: TGCGCCAGCACGCTTACAGGGGACTACGAGCAGTACTTC. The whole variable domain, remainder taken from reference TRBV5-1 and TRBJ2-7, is KAGVTQTPRYLIKTRGQQVTLSCSPISGHRSVSWYQQTPGQGLQFLFEYFSETQRNKGNFPGRFSGRQFSNSRSEMNVSTLELGDSALYLCASTLTGDYEQYFGPGTRLTVT.

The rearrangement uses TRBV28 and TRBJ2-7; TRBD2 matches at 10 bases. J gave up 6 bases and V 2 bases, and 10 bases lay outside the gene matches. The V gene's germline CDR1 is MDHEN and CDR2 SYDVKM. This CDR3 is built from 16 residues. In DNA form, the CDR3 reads TGTGCCAGCAGTTTAATCAATCTAGCGGGAGTAGGCGAGCAGTACTTC. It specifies CASSLINLAGVGEQYF.

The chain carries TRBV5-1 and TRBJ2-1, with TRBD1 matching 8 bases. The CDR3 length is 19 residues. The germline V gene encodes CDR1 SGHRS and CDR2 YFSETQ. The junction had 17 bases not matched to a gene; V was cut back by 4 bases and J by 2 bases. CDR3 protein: CASSPMGTGINLAYNEQFF. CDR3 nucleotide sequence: TGCGCCAGCAGCCCCATGGGGACAGGTATTAATCTTGCCTACAATGAGCAGTTCTTC.

CDR3 amino acids: CASSYGNNEQFF. The DNA for the CDR3 is TGTGCCAGCAGTTACGGCAACAATGAGCAGTTCTTC. The chain carries TRBV6-5 and TRBJ2-1; D ambiguous. The CDR3 is 12 amino acids. The germline CDR1 and CDR2 sequences are MNHEY and SVGAGI. Between the trimmed V and J ends, which lost 2 bases and 5 bases, there was a span of 4 bases.

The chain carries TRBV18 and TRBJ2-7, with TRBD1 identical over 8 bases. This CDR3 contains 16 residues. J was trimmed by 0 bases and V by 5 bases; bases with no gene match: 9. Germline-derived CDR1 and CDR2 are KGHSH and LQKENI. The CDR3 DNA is TGTGCCAGCTCATCGCTCGACAGGGGAAACTCCTACGAGCAGTACTTC. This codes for CASSSLDRGNSYEQYF. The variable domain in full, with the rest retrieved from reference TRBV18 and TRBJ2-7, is NAGVMQNPRHLVRRRGQEARLRCSPMKGHSHVYWYRQLPEEGLKFMVYLQKENIIDESGMPKERFSAEFPKEGPSILRIQQVVRGDSAAYFCASSSLDRGNSYEQYFGPGTRLTVT.

CDR3 sequence reads: CASRGTVYGYTF. DNA of the CDR3: TGTGCCAGTAGAGGGACAGTCTATGGCTACACCTTC. The chain links TRBV19 to TRBJ1-2; TRBD1 aligns across 7 bases. Germline V gene lookup returns CDR1 LNHDA and CDR2 SQIVND (reference sequence). V lost 6 bases to trimming and J lost 4 bases; unmatched junction nucleotides: 2. CDR3 length equals 12 residues.

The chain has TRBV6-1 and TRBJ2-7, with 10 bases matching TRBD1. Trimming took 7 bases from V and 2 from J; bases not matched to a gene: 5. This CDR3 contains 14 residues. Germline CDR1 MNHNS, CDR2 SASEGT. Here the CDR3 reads CASTGQGGPYEQYF. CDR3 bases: TGTGCCAGCACCGGACAGGGGGGTCCCTACGAGCAGTACTTC.

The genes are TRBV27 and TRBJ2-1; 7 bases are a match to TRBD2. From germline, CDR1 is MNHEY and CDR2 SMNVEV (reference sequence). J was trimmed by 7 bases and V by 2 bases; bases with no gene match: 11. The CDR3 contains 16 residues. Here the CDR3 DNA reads TGTGCCAGCAGTTTAGTACCTAGCGGAAAAGGGAATGAGCAGTTCTTC. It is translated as CASSLVPSGKGNEQFF.

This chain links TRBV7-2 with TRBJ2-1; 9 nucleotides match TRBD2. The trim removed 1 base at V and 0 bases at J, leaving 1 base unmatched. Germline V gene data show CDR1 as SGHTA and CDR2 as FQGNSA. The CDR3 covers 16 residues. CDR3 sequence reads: CASSLVSGSSYNEQFF. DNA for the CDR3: TGTGCCAGCAGCTTAGTTAGCGGGAGCTCCTACAATGAGCAGTTCTTC.

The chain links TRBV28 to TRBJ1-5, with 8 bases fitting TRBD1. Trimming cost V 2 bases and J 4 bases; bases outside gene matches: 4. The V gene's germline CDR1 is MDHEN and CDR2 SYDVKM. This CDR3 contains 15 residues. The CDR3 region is CASSLVQGANQPQHF. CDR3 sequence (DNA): TGTGCCAGCAGTTTAGTGCAGGGGGCTAATCAGCCCCAGCATTTT. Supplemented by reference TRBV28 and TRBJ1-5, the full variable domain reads DVKVTQSSRYLVKRTGEKVFLECVQDMDHENMFWYRQDPGLGLRLIYFSYDVKMKEKGDIPEGYSVSREKKERFSLILESASTNQTSMYLCASSLVQGANQPQHFGDGTRLSIL.

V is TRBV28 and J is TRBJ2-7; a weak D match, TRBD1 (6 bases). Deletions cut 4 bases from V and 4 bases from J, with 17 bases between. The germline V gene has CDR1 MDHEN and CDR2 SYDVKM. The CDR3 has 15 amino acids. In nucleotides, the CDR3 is TGTGCCAGCAGTTCCCGGACAGACTTTAATTACGAGCAGTACTTC. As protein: CASSSRTDFNYEQYF.